These 5 T cell receptor beta chains were sequenced from one sample in a study of molecular identifiers for immune sequencing clone quantification. TCRdb re-analysed the PCR reads in MiXCR, keeping a single row per CDR3 protein. The sample includes about 640,000 distinct CDR3 sequences, 20% seen only once; the top ten take 0.85% to 0.9%. The sequenced material came from naive CD8+ T cells from blood, with Jurkat cell RNA spiked in. Subset described: FACS-sorted CD8+CD4-CCR7+CD45RA+ naive T cells. The receptor source for this set is a human donor in good health. Some libraries in this study had Jurkat cell RNA spiked in.

This clonotype was counted at least ten times. This chain links TRBV30 with TRBJ2-3, with D tentatively TRBD1 or TRBD2 (5 bases each). V lost 1 base and J 0 bases, leaving 5 bases between the germline ends. The CDR3 runs 13 residues. Germline lookup yields CDR1 GTSNPN and CDR2 SVGIG (reference sequence). The CDR3 loop is CAWSGDSTDTQYF. The CDR3 region has the DNA TGTGCCTGGAGTGGGGACAGCACAGATACGCAGTATTTT.

The chain links TRBV27 to TRBJ2-5; 7 bases align to TRBD2. Germline V gives CDR1 MNHEY, CDR2 SMNVEV (reference sequence). The trim removed 3 bases at V and 6 bases at J, leaving 10 bases unmatched. This CDR3 region has 15 residues. The CDR3 DNA reads TGTGCCAGCAGTTTCCTCGCGGGAGAAGGACAGACCCAGTACTTC. Protein sequence: CASSFLAGEGQTQYF.

This clonotype was observed at least ten times. The chain is built from TRBV28 and TRBJ2-7, with TRBD1 as a possible D gene (6 bases). CDR3 length equals 14 residues. Germline CDR1 is MDHEN and CDR2 is SYDVKM. The ends were cut back, 2 bases at V and 2 bases at J, with 10 bases in the middle. The CDR3 here is CASSLTGNAYEQYF. In nucleotides, the CDR3 is TGTGCCAGCAGTTTAACAGGGAACGCCTACGAGCAGTACTTC.

This clonotype was counted at least ten times. The rearrangement joins TRBV12-3 or TRBV12-4 to TRBJ2-5; 9 nucleotides agree with TRBD1. V dropped 6 bases and J dropped 4; count of bases not matched to a gene: 6. The CDR3 is 14 amino acids. The CDR3 reads CASRPTGGIETQYF. CDR3 DNA sequence: TGTGCCAGCAGGCCGACAGGGGGGATAGAGACCCAGTACTTC.

This clonotype was seen a handful of times. The chain recombines TRBV19 with TRBJ2-7; weak D call: TRBD1 (5 bases). The CDR3 totals 13 residues. CDR1 is LNHDA and CDR2 is SQIVND in the germline V gene (reference sequence). V lost 7 bases and J lost 7, with 17 bases in between. The CDR3 DNA follows: TGTGCCAGTACAGGGAACGGACGCCCTGAGCAGTACTTC. It is translated as CASTGNGRPEQYF.